This passage covers 7 T cell receptor beta chains from one sample sequenced in a study of blood T cell repertoires in COVID-19. Here immunoSEQ multiplex PCR was the method, and the copy in TCRdb shows in-frame clones only, minus some. The profile shows a few hundred thousand clones, roughly 80% of them singletons. Sequenced input: peripheral blood. The receptors were sampled from a woman of 80 years or more with COVID-19, enrolled during active disease.

This CDR3 reads CASSLGVFRTSYNSPLHF. CDR3 bases: TGTGCCAGCAGCTTAGGGGTTTTCAGGACATCCTATAATTCACCCCTCCACTTT. The J gene is TRBJ1-6, the V gene TRBV11-2, with a weak D call TRBD1 (5 bases). Germline V gene lookup returns CDR1 SGHAT and CDR2 FQNNGV. This CDR3 region has 18 residues. V lost 1 base to trimming and J lost 1 base, with 14 bases between them.

The CDR3 sequence is CASSLNTGGQETQYF. In nucleotides, the CDR3 is TGCGCCAGCAGCTTAAACACAGGGGGCCAAGAGACCCAGTACTTC. V gene TRBV5-1 combines with J gene TRBJ2-5; TRBD1 agrees at 8 bases. CDR1 is SGHRS and CDR2 is YFSETQ in the germline V gene. J lost 1 base, V lost 2 bases, and 4 bases had no gene match. The CDR3 has 15 amino acids.

This rearrangement joins TRBV28 to TRBJ2-7; the D gene is possibly TRBD1 (5 bases). The V end was cut by 3 bases, the J end by 7 bases, with 16 bases between. Per the germline V gene, CDR1 is MDHEN and CDR2 is SYDVKM. The CDR3 has 14 amino acids. Here the CDR3 reads CASSLQGWPEEQYF. The CDR3 nucleotides are TGTGCCAGCAGTTTGCAGGGTTGGCCCGAGGAGCAGTACTTC.

Points on this clone: The sample carries other DNA sequences with the same CDR3. The chain combines TRBV6-5 with TRBJ1-1, with 8 bases aligning to TRBD1. Germline CDR1 MNHEY, CDR2 SVGAGI. V lost 0 bases and J lost 5; bases outside the gene matches: 5. The CDR3 covers 15 residues. This CDR3 is CASSYSRQGRTEAFF. CDR3 in DNA: TGTGCCAGCAGTTACTCCAGACAGGGGCGGACTGAAGCTTTCTTT.

This sequence joins TRBV4-1 and TRBJ2-7; 8 bases line up with TRBD2. V was pared by 4 bases and J by 7 bases, with 12 bases of the junction left unmatched. Germline values: CDR1 MGHRA, CDR2 YSYEKL. The CDR3 has 15 amino acids. CDR3 bases: TGCGCCAGCAGCCCCCCTAAGAGTAGCGGGGCAGAGCAGTACTTC. This encodes CASSPPKSSGAEQYF.

The genes are TRBV28 and TRBJ2-5, with a tentative D call TRBD2 (5 bases). Per the germline V gene, CDR1 is MDHEN and CDR2 is SYDVKM. Between the trimmed V and J ends, which lost 2 bases and 2 bases, there was a span of 6 bases. This CDR3 is 13 amino acids long. The DNA for the CDR3 is TGTGCCAGCAGTTTAGACTATCAAGAGACCCAGTACTTC. Its protein is CASSLDYQETQYF.

This chain uses TRBV3-1 (or the pseudogene TRBV3-2) with TRBJ1-1, with 7 positions matching TRBD1. V shed 4 bases, J shed 3 bases, and the junction held 2 bases outside the gene matches. CDR1 is LGHDT and CDR2 is YNNKEL in the germline V gene (reference sequence). The CDR3 is made up of 13 amino acids. The CDR3 coding sequence is TGTGCCAGCAGCCCTACAGGGGACACTGAAGCTTTCTTT. Protein sequence: CASSPTGDTEAFF.